This T cell receptor (beta chain) appears in the sequencing data of a study of T cell responses to AZD1222 COVID-19 vaccine. Profiled with immunoSEQ multiplex PCR; TCRdb holds only in-frame clones, not every one. The profile shows approximately 110,000 clones, around 84% of them singletons. CDR3 length: 13 amino acids. Germline values: CDR1 MNHEY, CDR2 SVGAGI. The V end was cut by 7 bases, the J end by 2 bases, with 12 bases between. The sequencing here drew on peripheral blood, taken on day 0 of AZD1222 vaccination. The chain is built from TRBV6-5 and TRBJ2-7, with D possibly being TRBD2 (5 bases). This receptor was taken from an adult in good health. DNA for the CDR3: TGTGCCAGCACCGACCCTAGCCCCTACGAGCAGTACTTC. Translating gives CASTDPSPYEQYF.